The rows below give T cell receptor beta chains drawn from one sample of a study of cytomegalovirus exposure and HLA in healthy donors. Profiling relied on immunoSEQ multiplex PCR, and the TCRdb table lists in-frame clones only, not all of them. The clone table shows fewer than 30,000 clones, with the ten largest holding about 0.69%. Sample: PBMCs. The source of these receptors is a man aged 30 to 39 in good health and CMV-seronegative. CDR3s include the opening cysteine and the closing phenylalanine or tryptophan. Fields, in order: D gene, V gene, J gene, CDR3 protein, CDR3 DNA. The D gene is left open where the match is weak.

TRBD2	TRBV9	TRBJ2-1	CASSQGLAVHEQFF	TGTGCCAGCAGCCAAGGACTAGCGGTGCACGAGCAGTTCTTC
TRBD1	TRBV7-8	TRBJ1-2	CASSGTAFNYGYTF	TGTGCCAGCAGCGGGACAGCTTTTAACTATGGCTACACCTTC
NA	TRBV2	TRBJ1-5	CASSTHRSNQPQHF	TGTGCCAGCAGCACTCACAGGAGCAATCAGCCCCAGCATTTT
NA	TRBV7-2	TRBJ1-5	CASSYRVEQPQHF	TGTGCCAGCAGTTACAGGGTAGAACAGCCCCAGCATTTT
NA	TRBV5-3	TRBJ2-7	CARSLLANQDSSLVKCEQYF	TGTGCCAGAAGCTTGTTGGCGAACCAGGACAGTTCACTAGTTAAGTGCGAGCAGTACTTC
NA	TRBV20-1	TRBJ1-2	CSASRGEGYTF	TGCAGTGCTAGCAGGGGTGAAGGCTACACCTTC
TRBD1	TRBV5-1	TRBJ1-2	CASSLDRDRGYGYTF	TGCGCCAGCAGCTTGGATAGGGACAGGGGCTATGGCTACACCTTC
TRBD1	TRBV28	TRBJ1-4	CASTYGDRDEKLFF	TGTGCCAGCACTTATGGGGACAGGGACGAAAAACTGTTTTTT
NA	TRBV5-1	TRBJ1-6	CASAGDTTLHF	TGCGCCAGCGCCGGGGACACAACCCTCCACTTT
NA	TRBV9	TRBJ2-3	CASTPLLDTDTQYF	TGTGCCAGCACTCCACTGTTAGACACAGATACGCAGTATTTT
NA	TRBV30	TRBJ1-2	CAWNPPATYSYTF	TGTGCCTGGAACCCCCCCGCGACATACAGCTACACCTTC
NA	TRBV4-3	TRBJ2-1	CASSQGPQGHNEQFF	TGCGCCAGCAGCCAAGGTCCACAGGGCCACAATGAGCAGTTCTTC
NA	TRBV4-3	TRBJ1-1	CASSLLLFTGKTEAFF	TGCGCCAGCAGCCTTCTACTCTTCACAGGGAAGACTGAAGCTTTCTTT
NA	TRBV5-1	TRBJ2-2	CASSLDRANTGELFF	TGCGCCAGCAGCTTGGACAGGGCAAACACCGGGGAGCTGTTTTTT
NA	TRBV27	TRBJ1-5	CASSSSTFSGMSNQPQHF	TGTGCCAGCAGCTCCTCAACTTTTTCAGGGATGAGCAATCAGCCCCAGCATTTT
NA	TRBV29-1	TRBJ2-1	CSVGDKEQFF	TGCAGCGTTGGGGACAAAGAGCAGTTCTTC
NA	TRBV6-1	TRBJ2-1	CASSHAGSSYNEQFF	TGTGCCAGCAGTCATGCGGGATCCTCGTACAATGAGCAGTTCTTC
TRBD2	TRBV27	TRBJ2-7	CASSLRSGRAYEQYF	TGTGCCAGCAGTTTAAGGAGCGGGAGAGCCTACGAGCAGTACTTC
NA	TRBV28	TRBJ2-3	CASSLGVADPRTNTDTQYF	TGTGCCAGCAGTTTAGGGGTAGCGGATCCCCGAACTAACACAGATACGCAGTATTTT
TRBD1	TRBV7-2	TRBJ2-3	CASSLTDRGSTDTQYF	TGTGCCAGCAGCTTAACGGACAGGGGAAGCACAGATACGCAGTATTTT
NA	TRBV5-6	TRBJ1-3	CASSLAQGIGNTIYF	TGTGCCAGCAGCTTGGCACAGGGTATTGGAAACACCATATATTTT
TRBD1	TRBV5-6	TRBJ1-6	CASSSGTGYSPLHF	TGTGCCAGCAGTTCCGGGACAGGATACTCACCCCTCCACTTT
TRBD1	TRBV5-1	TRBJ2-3	CASSLGTGDPDTQYF	TGCGCCAGCAGCTTGGGGACAGGGGATCCAGATACGCAGTATTTT
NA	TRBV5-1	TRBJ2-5	CASSLGYNFHRKETQYF	TGCGCCAGCAGCCTAGGCTACAATTTTCACAGGAAGGAGACCCAGTACTTC
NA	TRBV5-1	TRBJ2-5	CASSLGLVKETQYF	TGCGCCAGCAGCTTGGGCCTAGTTAAAGAGACCCAGTACTTC
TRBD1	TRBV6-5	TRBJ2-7	CASSYAGQGADEQYF	TGTGCCAGCAGTTACGCAGGGCAGGGGGCAGACGAGCAGTACTTC
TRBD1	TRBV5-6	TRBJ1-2	CASSSHLRDRDYGYTF	TGTGCCAGCAGCTCGCATCTCCGGGACAGGGATTATGGCTACACCTTC
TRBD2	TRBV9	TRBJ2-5	CASSVDLAGGPVETQYF	TGTGCCAGCAGCGTAGATCTAGCGGGGGGGCCGGTGGAGACCCAGTACTTC
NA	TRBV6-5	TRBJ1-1	CASNQLNGEAFF	TGTGCCAGCAATCAACTAAACGGTGAAGCTTTCTTT
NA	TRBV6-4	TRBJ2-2	CATKQQGSSTGELFF	TGTGCCACCAAACAACAGGGATCCTCCACCGGGGAGCTGTTTTTT
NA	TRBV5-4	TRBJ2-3	CASSLGGSTDTQYF	TGTGCCAGCAGCTTGGGCGGGAGCACAGATACGCAGTATTTT
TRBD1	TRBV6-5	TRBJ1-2	CASSWGQGHGYTF	TGTGCCAGCAGTTGGGGACAGGGGCATGGCTACACCTTC
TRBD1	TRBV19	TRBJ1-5	CASSIPGQGTGNQPQHF	TGTGCCAGTAGTATTCCGGGACAGGGGACGGGAAATCAGCCCCAGCATTTT
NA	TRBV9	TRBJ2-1	CASSVGQGFYNEQFF	TGTGCCAGCAGCGTAGGGCAGGGTTTCTACAATGAGCAGTTCTTC
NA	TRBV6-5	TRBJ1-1	CASSSGIEAFF	TGTGCCAGCAGTTCGGGGATAGAAGCTTTCTTT
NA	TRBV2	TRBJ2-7	CASSSVFYEQYF	TGTGCCAGCAGTTCAGTCTTCTACGAGCAGTACTTC
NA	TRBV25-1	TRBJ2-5	CASSEYDREETQYF	TGTGCCAGCAGTGAATACGACAGAGAAGAGACCCAGTACTTC
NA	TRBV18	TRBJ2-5	CASSPGLGETQYF	TGTGCCAGCTCACCGGGACTCGGGGAGACCCAGTACTTC
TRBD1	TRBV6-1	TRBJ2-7	CASSSTRGPYEQYF	TGTGCCAGCAGTTCTACGAGGGGGCCCTACGAGCAGTACTTC
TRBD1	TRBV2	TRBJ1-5	CASSATGTGDGGQPQHF	TGTGCCAGCAGTGCCACCGGGACAGGGGACGGTGGTCAGCCCCAGCATTTT
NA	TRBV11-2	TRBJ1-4	CASSLYPSGISLFF	TGTGCCAGCAGCTTATACCCCTCAGGCATTTCCCTGTTTTTT
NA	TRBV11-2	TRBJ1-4	CASSSLRMRANEKLFF	TGTGCCAGCAGCTCCCTGAGAATGCGGGCTAATGAAAAACTGTTTTTT
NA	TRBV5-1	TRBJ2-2	CASSGTGTGELFF	TGCGCCAGCAGCGGCACAGGGACCGGGGAGCTGTTTTTT
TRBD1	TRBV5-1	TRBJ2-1	CASSGQGVDNEQFF	TGCGCCAGCAGCGGACAGGGGGTGGACAATGAGCAGTTCTTC
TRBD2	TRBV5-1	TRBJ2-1	CASSLGLAGNEQFF	TGCGCCAGCAGCTTGGGACTAGCGGGGAATGAGCAGTTCTTC